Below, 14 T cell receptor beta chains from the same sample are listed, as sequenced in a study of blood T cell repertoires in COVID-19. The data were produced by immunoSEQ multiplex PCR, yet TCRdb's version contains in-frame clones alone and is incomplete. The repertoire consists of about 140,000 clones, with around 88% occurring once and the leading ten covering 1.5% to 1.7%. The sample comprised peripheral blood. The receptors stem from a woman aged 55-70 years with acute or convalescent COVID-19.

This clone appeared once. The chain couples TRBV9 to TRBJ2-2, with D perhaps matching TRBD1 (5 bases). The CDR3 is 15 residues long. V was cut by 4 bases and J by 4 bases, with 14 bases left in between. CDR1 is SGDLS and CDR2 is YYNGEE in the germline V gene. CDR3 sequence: CASSPQATLTGELFF. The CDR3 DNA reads TGTGCCAGCAGCCCACAGGCAACCCTCACCGGGGAGCTGTTTTTT.

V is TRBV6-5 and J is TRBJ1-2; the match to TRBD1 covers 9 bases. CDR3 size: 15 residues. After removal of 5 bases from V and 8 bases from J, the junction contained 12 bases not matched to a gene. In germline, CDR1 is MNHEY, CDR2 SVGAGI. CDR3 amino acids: CASSTGQGFLVGYTF. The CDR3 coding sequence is TGTGCCAGCAGTACCGGACAGGGGTTTTTGGTAGGCTACACCTTC.

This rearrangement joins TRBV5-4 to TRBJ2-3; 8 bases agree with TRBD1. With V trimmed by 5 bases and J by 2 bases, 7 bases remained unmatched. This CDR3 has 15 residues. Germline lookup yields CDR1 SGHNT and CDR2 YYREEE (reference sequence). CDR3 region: CASSFDRGLTDTQYF. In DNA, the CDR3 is TGTGCCAGCAGTTTTGACAGGGGTCTCACAGATACGCAGTATTTT. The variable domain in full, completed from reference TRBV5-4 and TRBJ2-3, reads ETGVTQSPTHLIKTRGQQVTLRCSSQSGHNTVSWYQQALGQGPQFIFQYYREEENGRGNFPPRFSGLQFPNYSSELNVNALELDDSALYLCASSFDRGLTDTQYFGPGTRLTVL.

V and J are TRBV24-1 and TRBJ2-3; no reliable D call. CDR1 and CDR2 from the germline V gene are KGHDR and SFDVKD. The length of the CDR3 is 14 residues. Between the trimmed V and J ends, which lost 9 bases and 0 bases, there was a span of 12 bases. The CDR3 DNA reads TGTGCCACCGGGCAGGCATCTAGCACAGATACGCAGTATTTT. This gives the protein CATGQASSTDTQYF.

For the CDR3, the DNA is TGTGCCAGCAGCTTAGAGGGGACTAGGGGTACCCAGTACTTC. It specifies CASSLEGTRGTQYF. This chain joins TRBV7-2 and TRBJ2-5, with 8 positions matching TRBD2. The CDR3 has 14 amino acids. CDR1 and CDR2 from the germline V gene are SGHTA and FQGNSA. Trimming took 1 base from V and 8 from J; bases not matched to a gene: 6.

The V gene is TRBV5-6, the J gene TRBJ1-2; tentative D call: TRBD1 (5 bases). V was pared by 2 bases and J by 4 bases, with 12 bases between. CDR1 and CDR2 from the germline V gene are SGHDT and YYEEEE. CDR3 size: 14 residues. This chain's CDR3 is CASSLGQGGYGYTF. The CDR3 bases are TGTGCCAGCAGCTTAGGGCAGGGAGGCTATGGCTACACCTTC.

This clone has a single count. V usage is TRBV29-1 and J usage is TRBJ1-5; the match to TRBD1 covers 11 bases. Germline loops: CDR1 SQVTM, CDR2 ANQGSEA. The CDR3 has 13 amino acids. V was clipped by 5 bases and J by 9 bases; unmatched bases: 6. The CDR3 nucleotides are TGCAGCGTTAAAGGACAGGGGGCAGGGCCCCAGCATTTT. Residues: CSVKGQGAGPQHF.

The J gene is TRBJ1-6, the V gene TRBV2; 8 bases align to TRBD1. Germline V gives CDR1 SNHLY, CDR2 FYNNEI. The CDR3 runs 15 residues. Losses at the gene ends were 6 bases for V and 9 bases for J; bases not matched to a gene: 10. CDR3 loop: CASRPTGGGSSPLHF. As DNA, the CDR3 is TGTGCCAGCAGGCCTACAGGGGGAGGTAGTTCACCCCTCCACTTT.

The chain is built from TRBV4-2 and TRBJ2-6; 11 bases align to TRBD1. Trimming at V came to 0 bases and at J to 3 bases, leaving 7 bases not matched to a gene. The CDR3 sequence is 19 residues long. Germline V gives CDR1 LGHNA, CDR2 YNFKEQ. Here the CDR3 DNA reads TGTGCCAGCAGCCAAGATCTAAGGACAGGGGGCCATGGGGCCAACGTCCTGACTTTC. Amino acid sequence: CASSQDLRTGGHGANVLTF.

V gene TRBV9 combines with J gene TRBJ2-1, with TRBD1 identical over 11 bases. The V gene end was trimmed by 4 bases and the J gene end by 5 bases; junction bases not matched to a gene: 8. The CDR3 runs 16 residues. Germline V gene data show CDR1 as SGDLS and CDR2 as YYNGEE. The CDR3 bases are TGTGCCAGCAGCCTCCCGGGACAGGGGGGGGACAATGAGCAGTTCTTC. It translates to CASSLPGQGGDNEQFF. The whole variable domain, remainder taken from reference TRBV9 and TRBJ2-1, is DSGVTQTPKHLITATGQRVTLRCSPRSGDLSVYWYQQSLDQGLQFLIQYYNGEERAKGNILERFSAQQFPDLHSELNLSSLELGDSALYFCASSLPGQGGDNEQFFGPGTRLTVL.

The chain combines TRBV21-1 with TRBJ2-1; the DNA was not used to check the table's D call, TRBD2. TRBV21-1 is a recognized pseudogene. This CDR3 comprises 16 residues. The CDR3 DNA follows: TGTGCCAGCAGCAAAGATCGACTAGCGGGGAAGGATGAGCAGTTCTTC. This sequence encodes CASSKDRLAGKDEQFF.

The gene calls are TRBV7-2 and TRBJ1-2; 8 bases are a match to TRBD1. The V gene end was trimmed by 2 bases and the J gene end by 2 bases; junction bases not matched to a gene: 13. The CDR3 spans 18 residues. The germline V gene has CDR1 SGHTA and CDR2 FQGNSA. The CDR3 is CASSLLGPGSGGNYGYTF. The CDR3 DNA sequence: TGTGCCAGCAGCTTATTAGGCCCCGGGTCAGGGGGCAACTATGGCTACACCTTC.

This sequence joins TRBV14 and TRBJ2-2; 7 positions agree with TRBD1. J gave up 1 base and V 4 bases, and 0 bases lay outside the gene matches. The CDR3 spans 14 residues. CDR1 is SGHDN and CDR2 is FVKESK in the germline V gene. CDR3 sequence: CASSPGGNTGELFF. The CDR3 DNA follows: TGTGCCAGCAGCCCAGGGGGGAACACCGGGGAGCTGTTTTTT.

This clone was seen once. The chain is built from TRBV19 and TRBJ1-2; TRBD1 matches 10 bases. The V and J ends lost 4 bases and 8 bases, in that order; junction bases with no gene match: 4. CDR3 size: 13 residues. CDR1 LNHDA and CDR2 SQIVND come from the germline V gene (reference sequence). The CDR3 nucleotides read TGTGCCAGTAGTACCGGGACAGGGGCAGGCTACACCTTC. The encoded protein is CASSTGTGAGYTF.